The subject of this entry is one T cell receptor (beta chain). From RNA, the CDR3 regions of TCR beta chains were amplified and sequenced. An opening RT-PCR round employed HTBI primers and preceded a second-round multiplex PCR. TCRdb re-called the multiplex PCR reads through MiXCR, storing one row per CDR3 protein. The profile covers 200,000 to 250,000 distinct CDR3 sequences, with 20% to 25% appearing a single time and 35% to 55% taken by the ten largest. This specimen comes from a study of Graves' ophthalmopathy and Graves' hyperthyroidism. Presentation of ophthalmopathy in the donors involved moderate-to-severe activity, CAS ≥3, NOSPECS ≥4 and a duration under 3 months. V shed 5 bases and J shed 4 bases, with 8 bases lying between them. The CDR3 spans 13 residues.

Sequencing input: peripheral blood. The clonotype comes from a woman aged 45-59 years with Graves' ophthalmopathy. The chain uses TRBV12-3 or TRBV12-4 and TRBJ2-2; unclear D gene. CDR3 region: CASSLYVTGELFF. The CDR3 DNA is TGTGCCAGCAGTCTCTACGTCACCGGGGAGCTGTTTTTT.